The rows below give T cell receptor beta chains drawn from one sample of a study of graft-versus-host responses after intestinal transplantation. The antigens of these receptors remain unknown. TCRdb's copy holds only in-frame clones and misses some; the assay was immunoSEQ multiplex PCR. The sample yields tens of thousands of clones, roughly 80% seen once. Here the sequenced sample was unstimulated CD4+ T cells sorted from spleen or lymph node cells, taken before transplant. All receptors derive from a human donor who was the organ donor for an intestinal transplant. The CDR3 runs from the conserved cysteine through the conserved F or W. D genes are given only for firm matches. Clone size is given for some rows only: seen once, a few or many times, or a class if the clone is expanded.

D gene,J gene,V gene,clone size,CDR3 DNA,CDR3 protein
TRBD2,TRBJ2-5,TRBV2,NA,TGTGCCAGCATTGATAGCGGGTACCAAGAGACCCAGTACTTC,CASIDSGYQETQYF
NA,TRBJ2-7,TRBV30,NA,TGTGCCTGGAGTGGTCCCCATACGCAGTACTTC,CAWSGPHTQYF
TRBD2,TRBJ2-5,TRBV30,NA,TGTGCCTGGAGCCCCGCCCTCAGCGGGGGGCAAGAGACCCAGTACTTC,CAWSPALSGGQETQYF
NA,TRBJ2-7,TRBV18,NA,TGTGCCAGCTCATCGTCGTTATCCTACGAGCAGTACTTC,CASSSSLSYEQYF
TRBD1,TRBJ1-5,TRBV9,few,TGTGCCAGCAGCGTAGCAGGGGGTCAGCCCCAGCATTTT,CASSVAGGQPQHF
NA,TRBJ2-6,TRBV9,few,TGTGCCAGCAGCGTGGGTCCCCGCGGTGGGGCCAACGTCCTGACTTTC,CASSVGPRGGANVLTF
TRBD2,TRBJ2-3,TRBV6-1,NA,TGTGCCAGCAGTGAAAAATGGGCGTCCCTGCTTAGCGGGGGGGGATATACGCAGTATTTT,CASSEKWASLLSGGGYTQYF
NA,TRBJ2-1,TRBV6-1,NA,TGTGCCAGCAGTGTCTGGTACAATGAGCAGTTCTTC,CASSVWYNEQFF
TRBD2,TRBJ2-2,TRBV5-1,NA,TGCGCCAGCAGCTTGCTCGGACTAGGGAACACCGGGGAGCTGTTTTTT,CASSLLGLGNTGELFF
NA,TRBJ1-2,TRBV6-5,NA,TGTGCCAGCAGTTACGAGCGGGGGGACTATGGCTACACCTTC,CASSYERGDYGYTF
TRBD1,TRBJ2-7,TRBV19,NA,TGTGCCAGTAGTATGGGATCCGGACAGGGCACCTACGAGCAGTACTTC,CASSMGSGQGTYEQYF
NA,TRBJ1-2,TRBV5-1,NA,TGCGCCAGCAGCGGACATAACTATGGCTACACCTTC,CASSGHNYGYTF
NA,TRBJ2-5,TRBV18,few,TGTGCCAGCTCACCAGGAGAGACCCAGTACTTC,CASSPGETQYF
NA,TRBJ1-2,TRBV9,NA,TGTGCCAGCAGCGTAGCGCCAGATTCGTTCTATGGCTACACCTTC,CASSVAPDSFYGYTF
NA,TRBJ2-7,TRBV4-2,NA,TGTGCCAGCAGCCAAGATAATGGTAGAGGGGTAACCTACGAGCAGTACTTC,CASSQDNGRGVTYEQYF
TRBD2,TRBJ2-7,TRBV19,NA,TGTGCCAGTAGTATCGGCGCTAGCGGGGGAGTCCTCCTCGAGCAGTACTTC,CASSIGASGGVLLEQYF
NA,TRBJ2-2,TRBV11-3,NA,TGTGCCAGCAGCTTAGAGCGAGGGGAGCTGTTTTTT,CASSLERGELFF
TRBD1,TRBJ1-1,TRBV5-1,few,TGCGCCAGCAGCCAGGGGGCTGAGCCCACTGAAGCTTTCTTT,CASSQGAEPTEAFF
TRBD2,TRBJ2-7,TRBV19,NA,TGTGCCACCAGCGGGGGGCTCTCCTACGAGCAGTACTTC,CATSGGLSYEQYF
NA,TRBJ2-3,TRBV10-1,NA,TGCGCCAGCAGCCAAGTGGGGGCGGCAGATACGCAGTATTTT,CASSQVGAADTQYF
NA,TRBJ2-2,TRBV7-6,NA,TGTGCCAGCAGCTTAGGAACGGGGGCCAGCACCGGGGAGCTGTTTTTT,CASSLGTGASTGELFF
NA,TRBJ2-3,TRBV30,NA,TGTGCCTGGAGTCCAATCACAGATACGCAGTATTTT,CAWSPITDTQYF
TRBD1,TRBJ2-7,TRBV6-5,NA,TGTGCCAGCAGTGCAAGGGTGACAGGGCCCTACGAGCAGTACTTC,CASSARVTGPYEQYF
NA,TRBJ1-5,TRBV19,NA,TGTGCCAGTAGTACCCAGGCAGGACAGCCTAATCAGCCCCAGCATTTT,CASSTQAGQPNQPQHF
NA,TRBJ1-2,TRBV6-1,NA,TGTGCCAGCAGCGAACAGCCTTTCTATGGCTACACCTTC,CASSEQPFYGYTF
TRBD1,TRBJ1-2,TRBV25-1,NA,TGTGCCAGCAGTGGATGGAGGACAGGGGGCGCCGAAAGTGGCTACACCTTC,CASSGWRTGGAESGYTF
NA,TRBJ1-2,TRBV19,few,TGTGCCAGTAGATCACAGGGTACCTATGGCTACACCTTC,CASRSQGTYGYTF
NA,TRBJ2-7,TRBV18,NA,TGTGCCAGCTCACCCGGAGCGCACTACGAGCAGTACTTC,CASSPGAHYEQYF
NA,TRBJ1-6,TRBV6-1,NA,TGTGCCAGCAGTGAAGCTGGGTTCAATTCACCCCTCCACTTT,CASSEAGFNSPLHF
TRBD1,TRBJ2-5,TRBV7-2,NA,TGTGCCAGCAGCTTCACCGGGACAGGGGTGGGAGAGACCCAGTACTTC,CASSFTGTGVGETQYF
TRBD1,TRBJ2-3,TRBV4-1,NA,TGCGCCAGCAGCCCGGGACAGGCCATTCAGGATACGCAGTATTTT,CASSPGQAIQDTQYF
TRBD2,TRBJ2-5,TRBV6-1,NA,TGTGCCAGCAGTGGTCGACTAGCGGGGAGAGAGACCCAGTACTTC,CASSGRLAGRETQYF
NA,TRBJ1-4,TRBV5-4,NA,TGTGCCAGCAGCTCGGGCCTCGAACGGGAAAAACTGTTTTTT,CASSSGLEREKLFF
NA,TRBJ2-5,TRBV7-2,NA,TGTGCCAGCAGCTTAGAGTACCAAGAGACCCAGTACTTC,CASSLEYQETQYF
NA,TRBJ1-2,TRBV5-4,NA,TGTGCCAGCAGCTTGGTATCGGCGGGGGTTAATGGCTACACCTTC,CASSLVSAGVNGYTF
NA,TRBJ1-4,TRBV28,NA,TGTGCCAGCAGCTCTGGGGGGGTTTGTGAAAAACTGTTTTTT,CASSSGGVCEKLFF
NA,TRBJ1-1,TRBV25-1,NA,TGTGCCAGCAGGGCCATGAACACTGAAGCTTTCTTT,CASRAMNTEAFF
NA,TRBJ2-6,TRBV14,NA,TGTGCCAGCAGAGTCTCTGGGGCCAACGTCCTGACTTTC,CASRVSGANVLTF
TRBD2,TRBJ2-5,TRBV10-3,NA,TGTGCCTGGGGCGGGAGAGTTGGGTGGGAGACCCAGTACTTC,CAWGGRVGWETQYF
TRBD2,TRBJ2-7,TRBV5-5,NA,TGTGCCAGCAGCTTGTGGGCAGCGGGGGGGCTGGTCGAGCAGTACTTC,CASSLWAAGGLVEQYF
NA,TRBJ1-1,TRBV19,NA,TGTGCCAGTAGTAACACAAGAGAAGCTTTCTTT,CASSNTREAFF
NA,TRBJ1-2,TRBV7-9,NA,TGTGCCAGCAGCTTACCCGACCCCGGCTATGGCTACACCTTC,CASSLPDPGYGYTF
TRBD1,TRBJ1-1,TRBV7-2,NA,TGTGCCAGCAGCCCGGACAGGGCGAGGAACACTGAAGCTTTCTTT,CASSPDRARNTEAFF
NA,TRBJ2-7,TRBV12-2,NA,TGTGCAAGTCGCTTAGCCGTGAGGGCCGAGCAGTACTTC,CASRLAVRAEQYF
NA,TRBJ1-2,TRBV6-6,NA,TGTGCCAGCAGTTACTCTGTGGGGGGTCTAGGTGGCTACACCTTC,CASSYSVGGLGGYTF
NA,TRBJ2-3,TRBV18,NA,TGTGCCAACCGAGGAATCACAGATACGCAGTATTTT,CANRGITDTQYF
NA,TRBJ1-1,TRBV6-5,NA,TGTGCCAGCAGTCAAAGGCCCATGAACACTGAAGCTTTCTTT,CASSQRPMNTEAFF